This TCR beta chain was sequenced during a study of breast tumors, draining lymph nodes, adjacent tissues (dated by TCRdb to about 2016). With regard to the full study: TCR beta repertoires were compared across tumor, adjacent nontumor tissue and axillary lymph nodes obtained from breast cancer patients. In human breast cancer, the study set out to assess how tumor, surrounding tissue and draining lymph node repertoires relate to one another and whether T cells might be exchanged between them. Results and caveats for the whole study, not just this receptor: T-cell repertoire diversity in tumors was found to be lower than in lymph nodes but higher than in nontumor tissue, and preferential V and J gene usage was observed. A scenario in which most tumor T cells derive from the lymph node and then expand within tumor tissue was judged to be consistent with the data. Tumor and nontumor tissue repertoires were found to be significantly more similar in luminal-like than in basal-like breast cancer. The conclusion that tumor T cells originate in lymph nodes was framed as consistent with a hypothesis rather than directly demonstrated.

The lymph node samples were taken from the axillary draining lymph nodes of breast cancer patients. Inclusive of both ends, the CDR3 amounts to 17 amino acids. As encoded in the germline V gene, CDR1 is SQVTM while CDR2 is ANQGSEA. A note on this clonotype: Its antigen is unknown. This CDR3 fails to terminate in the conserved phenylalanine or tryptophan, so it likely reflects a read error. No DNA is shown, since the ends of the CDR3 on it are uncertain; the CDR3 is the one TCRdb lists.

The reads were generated on an Illumina HiSeq 2000. TCR beta chain libraries were generated by multiplex PCR amplification. High-throughput sequencing was used to analyze the amplified TCR beta chain products. TCRdb trimmed public reads at Q25 via fastp, called clones via MiXCR and kept in-frame beta chains. Identical CDR3 protein sequences are pooled into one entry, listed with their most common genes and DNA. Recorded for this sample are approximately 300,000 distinct CDR3 sequences; over 30% of them occurred a single time. More than 1% of the sample is taken by the ten largest. This TCR derives from a female donor with breast cancer. Some clones in this sample may be carry-over from other donors' samples. The sequence links TRBV29-1 to TRBJ2-1; the listed D gene, TRBD2, was not tested against the DNA. Sequencing used axillary lymph node tissue. CDR3 sequence: CSVAPPGSGFSYNERFL.